This passage covers 20 T cell receptor beta chains from one sample sequenced in a study of cytomegalovirus exposure and HLA in healthy donors. Amplification used 60 Vbeta primers and 13 Jbeta primers. Data came from immunoSEQ multiplex PCR; TCRdb stores just in-frame clones and leaves some out. The data contain 150,000 to 200,000 clones, approximately 71% of them singletons. Sample: PBMCs. All receptors derive from a woman under 30 in good health and CMV-seropositive.

The chain joins TRBV7-2 to TRBJ2-3; weak D call: TRBD1 (6 bases). This CDR3 contains 14 residues. The germline gives CDR1 SGHTA, CDR2 FQGNSA. Deletions cut 5 bases from V and 1 base from J, with 10 bases between. CDR3 DNA: TGTGCCAGCAGCCGTCGACAGGGCACAGATACGCAGTATTTT. Protein: CASSRRQGTDTQYF.

This clone was recorded once. The CDR3 loop is CASRDTGAGELFF. DNA for the CDR3: TGTGCCAGCAGGGATACAGGGGCCGGGGAGCTGTTTTTT. The chain employs TRBV6-5 and TRBJ2-2; 7 nucleotides match TRBD1. Trimming removed 6 bases from V and 6 bases from J; junction bases left unmatched: 4. CDR3 length equals 13 residues. Germline V gene lookup returns CDR1 MNHEY and CDR2 SVGAGI.

V and J are TRBV9 and TRBJ1-2, with 9 bases that match TRBD1. With 3 bases clipped from V and 6 bases from J, the junction kept 3 bases outside the gene matches. This CDR3 spans 13 amino acids. CDR1 SGDLS and CDR2 YYNGEE come from the germline V gene. In DNA form, the CDR3 reads TGTGCCAGCAGCGGGACAGGGGAAGATGGCTACACCTTC. Translation: CASSGTGEDGYTF. Full variable domain (remainder filled in from reference TRBV9 and TRBJ1-2): DSGVTQTPKHLITATGQRVTLRCSPRSGDLSVYWYQQSLDQGLQFLIQYYNGEERAKGNILERFSAQQFPDLHSELNLSSLELGDSALYFCASSGTGEDGYTFGSGTRLTVV.

The genes are TRBV30 and TRBJ1-2, with a weak D call TRBD1 (5 bases). Germline CDR1 is GTSNPN and CDR2 is SVGIG (reference sequence). The V end was cut by 7 bases, the J end by 4 bases, with 22 bases between. The CDR3 consists of 15 residues. The CDR3: CASPSRTMGGYGYTF. In DNA form, the CDR3 reads TGTGCCTCCCCGAGCCGCACCATGGGGGGCTATGGCTACACCTTC.

The rearrangement uses TRBV4-1 and TRBJ1-4; D is undetermined. Per germline, CDR1 MGHRA and CDR2 YSYEKL. The CDR3 is 16 residues long. Trimming removed 1 base at V and 8 bases at J, with 17 bases between. CDR3 sequence (DNA): TGCGCCAGCAGCCAAGTCCCAGGCGTTCATCGCGAAAAACTGTTTTTT. Protein product: CASSQVPGVHREKLFF.

V gene TRBV5-1 combines with J gene TRBJ1-3; D gene ambiguous. Per germline, CDR1 SGHRS and CDR2 YFSETQ. V was clipped by 0 bases and J by 0 bases, with 10 bases between them. The CDR3 extends over 16 amino acids. For the CDR3, the DNA is TGCGCCAGCAGCTTGGGGTCAGGAACCTCTGGAAACACCATATATTTT. It encodes CASSLGSGTSGNTIYF.

The chain recombines TRBV19 with TRBJ1-1; D call uncertain. CDR3 length: 13 residues. CDR1 and CDR2 (germline): LNHDA, SQIVND (reference sequence). The V end lost 6 bases, the J end lost 0 bases, and 8 bases lay between the germline ends. CDR3 in amino acids: CASREQMNTEAFF. CDR3 DNA sequence: TGTGCCAGTAGGGAACAGATGAACACTGAAGCTTTCTTT.

The J gene is TRBJ2-1, the V gene TRBV19, with TRBD1 matching over 7 bases. CDR1 is LNHDA and CDR2 is SQIVND in the germline V gene (reference sequence). The CDR3 has 17 residues. The V gene end was trimmed by 7 bases and the J gene end by 2 bases; junction bases not matched to a gene: 14. CDR3 nucleotides: TGTGCCAGTAAAAGGACCCATTCCGGGACAGCCTACAATGAGCAGTTCTTC. Its protein is CASKRTHSGTAYNEQFF. Drawing the rest from reference TRBV19 and TRBJ2-1, the complete variable domain is DGGITQSPKYLFRKEGQNVTLSCEQNLNHDAMYWYRQDPGQGLRLIYYSQIVNDFQKGDIAEGYSVSREKKESFPLTVTSAQKNPTAFYLCASKRTHSGTAYNEQFFGPGTRLTVL.

With respect to this clone: At one end the junction does not follow the germline gene, possibly because of a read error. Other DNA sequences within the sample encode an identical CDR3. This sequence joins TRBV6-5 and TRBJ1-6; no firm D call. The germline CDR1 and CDR2 sequences are MNHEY and SVGAGI. The CDR3 loop spans 15 amino acids. The CDR3 DNA sequence: TGTGCCAGCAGTTACGTCAGGAGGGTTAATTCCCCCCTCCACTTT. Encoded protein: CASSYVRRVNSPLHF.

This chain uses TRBV6-6 with TRBJ1-6, with TRBD1 identical over 7 bases. Per germline, CDR1 MNHNY and CDR2 SVGAGI (reference sequence). The V gene end was trimmed by 5 bases and the J gene end by 2 bases; junction bases not matched to a gene: 6. This CDR3 spans 16 amino acids. The CDR3 protein is CASSLRDSAYNSPLHF. The CDR3 coding sequence is TGTGCCAGCAGTCTCCGGGACAGCGCCTATAATTCACCCCTCCACTTT.

The rearrangement links TRBV19 to TRBJ1-5, with 7 positions matching TRBD1. The CDR3 spans 16 residues. With V trimmed by 3 bases and J by 1 base, 6 bases remained unmatched. Germline-derived CDR1 and CDR2 are LNHDA and SQIVND (reference sequence). The CDR3 here is CASSIETGLSNQPQHF. DNA of the CDR3: TGTGCCAGTAGTATTGAGACAGGGCTAAGCAATCAGCCCCAGCATTTT.

This clone was picked up a small number of times. The chain couples TRBV4-3 to TRBJ2-3, with 13 bases lining up with TRBD2. In germline, CDR1 is LGHNA, CDR2 YSLEER. Trimming at V came to 3 bases and at J to 5 bases, leaving 11 bases not matched to a gene. The CDR3 covers 18 residues. The CDR3 DNA follows: TGCGCCAGCAGCCAGGGGTATGGACTAGCGGGGGCCGGAGATACGCAGTATTTT. Translating it yields CASSQGYGLAGAGDTQYF.

CDR3 bases: TGTGCCAGTAGTATAGGGACAGGGAATGGCTACACCTTC. It yields the protein CASSIGTGNGYTF. The chain couples TRBV19 to TRBJ1-2; 8 nucleotides line up with TRBD1. The junction had 1 base not matched to a gene; V was cut back by 1 base and J by 6 bases. Germline lookup yields CDR1 LNHDA and CDR2 SQIVND (reference sequence). The CDR3 is 13 amino acids.

This clone was picked up one time. The chain carries TRBV28 and TRBJ2-1; TRBD2 matches at 10 bases. Germline CDR1 reads MDHEN; CDR2 reads SYDVKM. V trimming: 3 bases; J trimming: 9 bases; junction bases outside the gene matches: 2. The length of the CDR3 is 13 residues. CDR3 sequence reads: CASSFTSGIEQFF. The CDR3 DNA follows: TGTGCCAGCAGTTTCACTAGCGGGATTGAGCAGTTCTTC.

The chain couples TRBV7-9 to TRBJ1-3; D possibly corresponds to TRBD1 (5 bases). This CDR3 has 14 amino acids. Trimming took 5 bases from V and 2 from J, leaving 10 bases between them. Germline loops: CDR1 SEHNR, CDR2 FQNEAQ (reference sequence). The CDR3: CASSRQQAGNTIYF. In DNA form, the CDR3 reads TGTGCCAGCAGCAGACAGCAGGCTGGAAACACCATATATTTT.

The rearrangement uses TRBV5-4 and TRBJ1-2; D not resolved. This CDR3 is built from 13 residues. From germline, CDR1 is SGHNT and CDR2 YYREEE (reference sequence). V was shortened by 1 base and J by 3 bases, with 7 bases between the two germline ends. CDR3 DNA sequence: TGTGCCAGCAGCTTGAACGGAGACTATGGCTACACCTTC. This sequence encodes CASSLNGDYGYTF.

The chain has TRBV19 and TRBJ1-3, with unresolved D. CDR1 LNHDA and CDR2 SQIVND come from the germline V gene (reference sequence). The CDR3 loop spans 14 amino acids. Trimming removed 6 bases at V and 0 bases at J, with 9 bases between. CDR3 nucleotides: TGTGCCAGTAGGAACGGAGCCTCTGGAAACACCATATATTTT. It encodes CASRNGASGNTIYF.

The rearrangement links TRBV7-9 to TRBJ2-2; a possible D gene is TRBD2 (6 bases). Germline CDR1 is SEHNR and CDR2 is FQNEAQ (reference sequence). This CDR3 region has 16 residues. V dropped 3 bases and J dropped 3 bases, with 14 bases sitting between them. The CDR3 loop reads CASSFTLTGDTGELFF. CDR3 DNA: TGTGCCAGCAGCTTTACCCTCACGGGGGACACCGGGGAGCTGTTTTTT. Full variable domain (outside the CDR3, taken from reference TRBV7-9 and TRBJ2-2): DTGVSQNPRHKITKRGQNVTFRCDPISEHNRLYWYRQTLGQGPEFLTYFQNEAQLEKSRLLSDRFSAERPKGSFSTLEIQRTEQGDSAMYLCASSFTLTGDTGELFFGEGSRLTVL.

The chain links TRBV9 to TRBJ2-3; TRBD2 aligns across 8 bases. The V gene end was trimmed by 3 bases and the J gene end by 5 bases; junction bases not matched to a gene: 11. The length of the CDR3 is 16 residues. CDR1 SGDLS and CDR2 YYNGEE come from the germline V gene. For the CDR3, the DNA is TGTGCCAGCAGCGGTGGGGGAGCGGGGGACTTAGATACGCAGTATTTT. Translated, it gives CASSGGGAGDLDTQYF. Drawing the rest from reference TRBV9 and TRBJ2-3, the complete variable domain is DSGVTQTPKHLITATGQRVTLRCSPRSGDLSVYWYQQSLDQGLQFLIQYYNGEERAKGNILERFSAQQFPDLHSELNLSSLELGDSALYFCASSGGGAGDLDTQYFGPGTRLTVL.

V is TRBV27 and J is TRBJ2-7; D perhaps matches TRBD1 (5 bases). Germline values: CDR1 MNHEY, CDR2 SMNVEV (reference sequence). The CDR3 runs 13 residues. V was trimmed by 3 bases and J by 3 bases, leaving 9 bases between them. CDR3 residues: CASSLTEYYEQYF. The CDR3 DNA sequence: TGTGCCAGCAGTTTGACAGAGTACTACGAGCAGTACTTC.